These T cell receptor beta chains were read from a single sample in a study of shared clonotypes between healthy human individuals. Libraries were prepared by immunoSEQ multiplex PCR; TCRdb keeps only in-frame clonotypes and omits some of them. The sample holds 2,500,000 or so clones, under 95% seen once. The sample was naive CD4+ T cells from PBMCs. The receptors here all came from a man aged 18 to 29 in good health. Some clones in this sample may be carry-over from other donors' samples. Each CDR3 is given with its conserved first and last residue.

TRBV7-9,TRBJ1-4,CASSVEGDIGEKLFF
TRBV30,TRBJ2-4,CAWSVGLFAKNIQYF
TRBV20-1,TRBJ2-3,CSARDPLTQYF
TRBV2,TRBJ2-7,CASRPRDASYEQYF
TRBV2,TRBJ1-2,CASSGRQGAYGYTF
TRBV6-4,TRBJ2-7,CASSAGTSGSYEQYF
TRBV29-1,TRBJ2-3,CSVLRGEDTQYF
TRBV15,TRBJ1-2,CATSGGIYGYTF
TRBV7-9,TRBJ2-3,CASSLGGRRFNTDTQYF
TRBV4-1,TRBJ2-1,CASSQQRGTRRPDEQFF
TRBV9,TRBJ2-5,CASSLGREGETQYF
TRBV7-3,TRBJ2-1,CASSYGSRYNEQFF
TRBV6-1,TRBJ2-7,CASRKVSYEQYF
TRBV28,TRBJ2-7,CASSFKRQSISYEQYF
TRBV19,TRBJ1-5,CASTPGQGANQPQHF
TRBV6-6,TRBJ2-2,CASGSGQGANTGELFF
TRBV30,TRBJ2-3,CAWSRQPDTQYF
TRBV9,TRBJ1-3,CASSVSGHIGNTIYF
TRBV29-1,TRBJ2-7,CSVGRDGNYEQYF
TRBV5-1,TRBJ1-3,CASSQDSSVGTIYF
TRBV29-1,TRBJ1-2,CSVVQGWDYGYTF
TRBV6-5,TRBJ2-7,CASSYSVYRIHEQYF
TRBV7-9,TRBJ1-4,CASSPGRNEKLFF
TRBV7-2,TRBJ2-3,CASCAGAGMHTDTQYF
TRBV10-3,TRBJ1-1,CALRTDMNTEAFF
TRBV2,TRBJ2-7,CASSEGLWTYEQYF
TRBV19,TRBJ2-3,CASSHDSGTRTDTQYF
TRBV5-1,TRBJ1-3,CASSLELRDSGNTIYF